Here is one TCR beta chain with its context. The sample originates from a study of shared clonotypes between healthy human individuals. This CDR3 region has 17 residues. V trimming: 5 bases; J trimming: 5 bases; junction bases outside the gene matches: 14. CDR1 and CDR2 from the germline V gene are SGHAT and FQNNGV. Assay: immunoSEQ multiplex PCR; the TCRdb copy retains only in-frame clones and omits some. Of around 500,000 clones in the sample, around 80% are singletons; the top ten hold more than 10%. The receptor's source is a woman aged 40-49 years in good health. Some clones in this sample may be carry-over from other donors' samples. Sequencing was carried out using PBMCs. The genes are TRBV11-2 and TRBJ2-5, with 10 nucleotides matching TRBD2. The CDR3 nucleotides are TGTGCCAGCAGCCCTAGTAGCGGGAGGTCGGGGGTGGAGACCCAGTACTTC. This encodes CASSPSSGRSGVETQYF.